The 29 T cell receptor beta chains below come from one sample, sequenced in a study of T-cell reconstitution after alpha-beta-depleted transplantation in children. Molecular barcoding with unique molecular identifiers was used for the TCRbeta library. One entry per CDR3 protein, called by TCRdb with MiXCR from the PCR reads. This sample has about 400,000 distinct CDR3 sequences, with about 14% found just once. The sample consisted of PBMCs, taken from the stem cell graft. These receptors were collected from a human donor who donated a stem cell graft to a child with Fanconi anemia.

This clonotype has just a few counts. The V gene is TRBV12-3 or TRBV12-4, the J gene TRBJ1-5, with D possibly being TRBD1 (5 bases). Deletions cut 2 bases from V and 5 bases from J, with 10 bases between. CDR3 length: 14 amino acids. The CDR3 bases are TGTGCCAGCAGTTTACAAGGGGCGGATCAGCCCCAGCATTTT. It yields the protein CASSLQGADQPQHF.

The chain uses TRBV12-3 or TRBV12-4 and TRBJ2-5; TRBD2 matches at 13 bases. Germline trimming cut 5 bases from V and 5 bases from J; bases unmatched to any gene: 8. The length of the CDR3 is 16 residues. CDR3 nucleotides: TGTGCCAGCAGTCCAGGACTAGCGGGGGCTTCGGAGACCCAGTACTTC. Translated: CASSPGLAGASETQYF.

This clonotype was detected a few times. The rearrangement joins TRBV7-8 to TRBJ1-3; D is undetermined. Deletions cut 4 bases from V and 0 bases from J, with 10 bases between. Germline V gene data show CDR1 as SGHVS and CDR2 as FQNEAQ. The CDR3 runs to 15 residues. The CDR3 sequence is CASSSEYTSGNTIYF. For the CDR3, the DNA is TGTGCCAGCAGCTCAGAGTACACCTCTGGAAACACCATATATTTT. Full variable domain (rest looked up from reference TRBV7-8 and TRBJ1-3): GAGVSQSPRYKVAKRGQDVALRCDPISGHVSLFWYQQALGQGPEFLTYFQNEAQLDKSGLPSDRFFAERPEGSVSTLKIQRTQQEDSAVYLCASSSEYTSGNTIYFGEGSWLTVV.

CDR3: CASSRDLGTEAFF. DNA of the CDR3: TGTGCCAGCAGCCGGGACCTAGGGACTGAAGCTTTCTTT. The chain links TRBV6-6 to TRBJ1-1; possible D gene TRBD1, 5 bases. Trimming pared 6 bases from V and 5 bases from J, leaving 13 bases between. The CDR3 loop spans 13 amino acids. Germline CDR1 and CDR2: MNHNY and SVGAGI (reference sequence).

The chain employs TRBV30 and TRBJ2-5, with 8 bases fitting TRBD2. This CDR3 has 15 residues. Trimming took 3 bases from V and 4 from J; bases not matched to a gene: 10. Per the germline V gene, CDR1 is GTSNPN and CDR2 is SVGIG (reference sequence). The CDR3 protein is CAWSRSGGARETQYF. CDR3 in DNA: TGTGCCTGGAGCCGCTCCGGGGGGGCCAGAGAGACCCAGTACTTC.

V usage is TRBV7-6 and J usage is TRBJ2-1, with unresolved D. V was pared by 4 bases and J by 5 bases, with 15 bases between. The CDR3 runs 15 residues. CDR1 and CDR2 from the germline V gene are SGHVS and FNYEAQ. The CDR3 DNA follows: TGTGCCAGCAGCTCGACCCCTGGTCCCAACAATGAGCAGTTCTTC. This encodes CASSSTPGPNNEQFF.

This clonotype was detected many times. The chain joins TRBV13 to TRBJ2-7; perhaps TRBD2 as D (6 bases). The ends were cut back, 7 bases at V and 4 bases at J, with 14 bases in the middle. Germline lookup yields CDR1 PRHDT and CDR2 FYEKMQ (reference sequence). The CDR3 contains 13 residues. The CDR3 nucleotides are TGTGCCAGCATTAGAACGGGGGAATACGAGCAGTACTTC. It specifies CASIRTGEYEQYF.

The V call is TRBV5-5, the J call TRBJ1-1, with D uncertain. Looked up from germline, CDR1 is SGHKS and CDR2 is YYEKEE (reference sequence). The CDR3 totals 13 residues. V dropped 2 bases and J dropped 4 bases, with 9 bases sitting between them. CDR3 residues: CASSFQAGTEAFF. The CDR3 nucleotides read TGTGCCAGCAGCTTCCAGGCAGGCACTGAAGCTTTCTTT. Full variable domain (remainder filled in from reference TRBV5-5 and TRBJ1-1): DAGVTQSPTHLIKTRGQQVTLRCSPISGHKSVSWYQQVLGQGPQFIFQYYEKEERGRGNFPDRFSARQFPNYSSELNVNALLLGDSALYLCASSFQAGTEAFFGQGTRLTVV.

J is TRBJ1-6 and V is TRBV6-5; D might be TRBD1 (6 bases). Trimming removed 4 bases from V and 10 bases from J, with 17 bases in between. This CDR3 is 15 amino acids long. CDR1 and CDR2 (germline): MNHEY, SVGAGI. CDR3 DNA: TGTGCCAGCAGTTCAACAGGGACGGGGGAATCACCCCTCCACTTT. It translates to CASSSTGTGESPLHF.

The CDR3 coding sequence is TGTGCCAGCAGCCAAAATCAGGGGACGGTGGGGCACACCTTC. Protein sequence: CASSQNQGTVGHTF. The chain links TRBV3-1 to TRBJ1-2; possible D gene TRBD1, 6 bases. The CDR3 extends over 14 amino acids. Per germline, CDR1 LGHDT and CDR2 YNNKEL (reference sequence). V lost 2 bases to trimming and J lost 12 bases, with 19 bases between them.

The chain combines TRBV14 with TRBJ2-7, with 8 bases aligning to TRBD1. The CDR3 is 13 residues long. CDR1 SGHDN and CDR2 FVKESK come from the germline V gene. Trimming cost V 4 bases and J 6 bases; bases outside gene matches: 5. The CDR3: CASSLDRAGEQYV. In DNA form, the CDR3 reads TGTGCCAGCAGCCTGGACAGGGCCGGCGAGCAGTACGTC.

This clonotype was observed many times. CDR3: CSAEENYGYTF. Here the CDR3 DNA reads TGCAGCGCGGAAGAAAACTATGGCTACACCTTC. The chain carries TRBV29-1 and TRBJ1-2; D is unclear. The CDR3 is 11 amino acids. Germline assignment: CDR1 SQVTM and CDR2 ANQGSEA. V gave up 7 bases and J gave up 2 bases, with 8 bases separating them.

This clonotype was observed a few times. The gene calls are TRBV3-1 and TRBJ2-3; TRBD1 agrees at 8 bases. The CDR3 has 14 amino acids. Germline V gives CDR1 LGHDT, CDR2 YNNKEL (reference sequence). Germline trimming cut 7 bases from V and 6 bases from J; bases unmatched to any gene: 9. The CDR3 nucleotides are TGTGCCAGCACCGAGGACAGGGTTTCCGATACGCAGTATTTT. This sequence encodes CASTEDRVSDTQYF.

This clonotype was observed many times. This rearrangement joins TRBV7-2 to TRBJ2-3; D perhaps matches TRBD2 (5 bases). The germline gives CDR1 SGHTA, CDR2 FQGNSA. Trimming shortened V by 2 bases and J by 4 bases, and 13 bases separated the two germline ends. The CDR3 contains 15 residues. CDR3 sequence: CASSLISGIPDTQYF. CDR3 bases: TGTGCCAGCAGCTTAATATCGGGAATTCCAGATACGCAGTATTTT.

The chain carries TRBV7-9 and TRBJ2-7; D gene ambiguous. CDR3 size: 13 residues. Between the trimmed V and J ends, which lost 1 base and 5 bases, there was a span of 9 bases. Germline CDR1 SEHNR, CDR2 FQNEAQ (reference sequence). The chain's CDR3 is CASSLDGWDEQYV. The DNA for the CDR3 is TGTGCCAGCAGCTTAGATGGGTGGGACGAGCAGTACGTC.

At least ten counts were recorded for this clonotype. This chain connects TRBV7-9 to TRBJ2-1; 8 bases are a match to TRBD1. The CDR3 has 14 residues. Trimming at V came to 6 bases and at J to 7 bases, leaving 8 bases not matched to a gene. Germline V gene sequence: CDR1 SEHNR, CDR2 FQNEAQ (reference sequence). The CDR3 spells CASRRQGPRNEQFF. As DNA, the CDR3 is TGTGCCAGCAGACGACAGGGGCCAAGGAATGAGCAGTTCTTC.

The chain employs TRBV7-2 and TRBJ1-3, with a tentative D call TRBD1 (5 bases). Trimming left V 7 bases short and J 0 bases short, with 16 bases between. The V gene's germline CDR1 is SGHTA and CDR2 FQGNSA. The length of the CDR3 is 16 residues. CDR3 sequence reads: CASTRDGVHSGNTIYF. The CDR3, as DNA: TGTGCCAGCACCCGGGACGGGGTTCACTCTGGAAACACCATATATTTT.

This clonotype was detected only a few times. This chain connects TRBV18 to TRBJ2-2; TRBD1 matches 8 bases. Trimming at V came to 2 bases and at J to 1 base, leaving 3 bases not matched to a gene. This CDR3 region has 16 residues. Per the germline V gene, CDR1 is KGHSH and CDR2 is LQKENI. The DNA for the CDR3 is TGTGCCAGCTCACCAGGGACAGGATTGAACACCGGGGAGCTGTTTTTT. Translation gives CASSPGTGLNTGELFF. The whole variable domain, filled in from reference TRBV18 and TRBJ2-2, reads NAGVMQNPRHLVRRRGQEARLRCSPMKGHSHVYWYRQLPEEGLKFMVYLQKENIIDESGMPKERFSAEFPKEGPSILRIQQVVRGDSAAYFCASSPGTGLNTGELFFGEGSRLTVL.

A few counts support this clonotype. This sequence joins TRBV6-1 and TRBJ2-7, with 9 positions matching TRBD1. CDR1 MNHNS and CDR2 SASEGT come from the germline V gene. CDR3 length equals 13 residues. V trimming: 6 bases; J trimming: 7 bases; junction bases outside the gene matches: 7. The DNA for the CDR3 is TGTGCCAGCAGGGAACAGGGGGCGAGGGAGCAGTACGTC. This translates into CASREQGAREQYV.

This chain links TRBV2 with TRBJ1-1; D not certain. Looked up from germline, CDR1 is SNHLY and CDR2 is FYNNEI. The CDR3 spans 13 residues. Trimming left V 10 bases short and J 1 base short, with 13 bases between. CDR3 nucleotides: TGTGCCACTGCCTGGACGGGGAACACTGAAGCTTTCTTT. Translation gives CATAWTGNTEAFF.

There are many counts of this clonotype. The V gene is TRBV12-3 or TRBV12-4, the J gene TRBJ1-2, with D uncertain. V was clipped by 3 bases and J by 4 bases, with 3 bases between them. This CDR3 contains 11 residues. CDR3 sequence: CASSLTYGYTF. In DNA, the CDR3 is TGTGCCAGCAGTTTGACCTATGGCTACACCTTC.

This clonotype was counted at least ten times. The V gene is TRBV10-2, the J gene TRBJ2-2; 12 bases map to TRBD2. The germline V gene has CDR1 WSHSY and CDR2 SAAADI. The V segment lost 0 bases and the J segment 2 bases; nucleotides outside the gene matches: 4. The CDR3 totals 18 residues. The CDR3 DNA is TGCGCCAGCAGTGAGTCTGCTAGCGGGGGGGGAAACACCGGGGAGCTGTTTTTT. This translates into CASSESASGGGNTGELFF.

This clonotype was seen at least ten times. V is TRBV5-6 and J is TRBJ2-7; 9 bases map to TRBD1. CDR1 is SGHDT and CDR2 is YYEEEE in the germline V gene. The CDR3 totals 16 residues. Germline trimming cut 3 bases from V and 1 base from J; bases unmatched to any gene: 8. The CDR3 here is CASSSRTGEGSYEQYV. The CDR3 DNA is TGTGCCAGCAGCTCCCGGACAGGGGAGGGATCCTACGAGCAGTACGTC.

This clonotype was seen many times. The chain joins TRBV5-1 to TRBJ2-2; tentatively, D is TRBD2 (6 bases). This CDR3 has 15 residues. Trimming pared 2 bases from V and 5 bases from J, leaving 13 bases between. Germline V gene sequence: CDR1 SGHRS, CDR2 YFSETQ. The DNA for the CDR3 is TGCGCCAGCAGCTTCCGGGAGACTAGAACCGGGGAGCTGTTTTTT. The encoded protein is CASSFRETRTGELFF.

This clonotype was seen more than once but under ten times. J is TRBJ2-1 and V is TRBV5-1; D is possibly TRBD2 (7 bases). From germline, CDR1 is SGHRS and CDR2 YFSETQ. Deletions cut 0 bases from V and 7 bases from J, with 14 bases between. The CDR3 runs 15 residues. CDR3 residues: CASSLVGGRMNEQFF. The CDR3 bases are TGCGCCAGCAGCTTGGTCGGGGGGCGCATGAATGAGCAGTTCTTC.

The V gene is TRBV5-1, the J gene TRBJ2-5, with unresolved D. Germline V gene data show CDR1 as SGHRS and CDR2 as YFSETQ. This CDR3 has 14 amino acids. Trimming pared 0 bases from V and 5 bases from J, leaving 11 bases between. The CDR3 coding sequence is TGCGCCAGCAGCTTGGGCAGGCCCCGGGAGACCCAGTACTTC. This sequence encodes CASSLGRPRETQYF.

The table lists this clonotype with a few counts. V is TRBV20-1 and J is TRBJ2-3, with 12 bases that match TRBD2. The trim removed 6 bases at V and 5 bases at J, leaving 12 bases unmatched. The CDR3 loop spans 16 amino acids. The V gene's germline CDR1 is DFQATT and CDR2 SNEGSKA (reference sequence). The CDR3 region has the DNA TGCAGTGCCCAGGGGCTAGCGGGGGGGCCTGGAGATACGCAGTATTTT. Protein: CSAQGLAGGPGDTQYF.

This clonotype was detected ten times or more. One end of the junction varies from germline; a read error may be responsible. This sequence joins TRBV20-1 and TRBJ2-5; perhaps D is TRBD1 or TRBD2 (8 bases each). Germline lookup yields CDR1 DFQATT and CDR2 SNEGSKA (reference sequence). This CDR3 comprises 12 residues. The CDR3 bases are TGCAGTGTTCCAGGGGGCGGGGGGCCCGAGGACTTC. Translated: CSVPGGGGPEDF.

There are many counts of this clonotype. The chain carries TRBV6-2 or TRBV6-3 and TRBJ2-1; the match to TRBD2 covers 9 bases. The CDR3 has 13 amino acids. V shed 4 bases and J 7 bases; nucleotides not matched to a gene: 2. CDR1 is MNHEY and CDR2 is SVGEGT in the germline V gene. This CDR3 reads CASSLGLANEQFF. The CDR3 region has the DNA TGTGCCAGCAGTTTGGGACTAGCTAATGAGCAGTTCTTC.